This is a list of T cell receptor beta chains from one sample in a study of early T cells in non-severe SARS-CoV-2 infection. A single record per CDR3 protein comes from TCRdb applying MiXCR to the 5' RACE reads. This sample carries about 110,000 distinct CDR3 sequences, approximately 10% of them seen once, and the ten largest clones take approximately 6.9%. The sequenced sample was whole blood. The receptors derive from an adult who was a healthcare worker with PCR-confirmed SARS-CoV-2 infection or an uninfected control (not recorded which). CDR3s include the opening cysteine and the closing phenylalanine or tryptophan. Fields, in order: V gene, D gene, J gene, clone size, CDR3 DNA, CDR3 protein. A D gene is named only where the DNA matches it firmly. Not all rows give a size; the values are once, few, many and, for expanded clones, a class.

V: TRBV7-6; D: .; J: TRBJ2-7; size: many; DNA: TGTGCCAGCAGCTTAGAACAGTTCTACGAGCAGTACTTC; CDR3: CASSLEQFYEQYF
V: TRBV12-5; D: .; J: TRBJ2-1; size: .; DNA: TGTGCTAGTGGTTTGGGGTACAATGAGCAGTTCTTC; CDR3: CASGLGYNEQFF
V: TRBV29-1; D: .; J: TRBJ2-4; size: many; DNA: TGCAGCGTTGGTCAGGTCGACATTCAGTACTTC; CDR3: CSVGQVDIQYF
V: TRBV4-1; D: .; J: TRBJ2-7; size: .; DNA: TGCGCCAGCAGCCGGGCGGCGGTGGGGACGGCCTACGAGCAGTACTTC; CDR3: CASSRAAVGTAYEQYF
V: TRBV4-3; D: .; J: TRBJ1-6; size: few; DNA: TGCGACAGCAGCCAAGATGGGGAGAATTCACCCCTCCACTTT; CDR3: CDSSQDGENSPLHF
V: TRBV20-1; D: .; J: TRBJ1-1; size: many; DNA: TGCAGTGCTAGTCCAATGAACACTGAAGCTTTCTTT; CDR3: CSASPMNTEAFF
V: TRBV7-8; D: .; J: TRBJ2-2; size: many; DNA: TGTGCCAGCAGCGTAGCGGGAAGGGGGCCCGGGGAGCTGTTTTTT; CDR3: CASSVAGRGPGELFF
V: TRBV7-2; D: TRBD2; J: TRBJ2-2; size: many; DNA: TGTGCCAGCAGCTTAGCGGTTAGCGGGAGCGTAAGCACCGGGGAGCTGTTTTTT; CDR3: CASSLAVSGSVSTGELFF
V: TRBV3-1; D: .; J: TRBJ2-7; size: few; DNA: TGTGCCAGCAGCCGACTAGTGGACGAGCAGTACTTC; CDR3: CASSRLVDEQYF
V: TRBV7-8; D: TRBD1; J: TRBJ1-4; size: .; DNA: TGTGCCAGCAGCTTAATGCCGTCAGGGGGTAATGAAAAACTGTTTTTT; CDR3: CASSLMPSGGNEKLFF
V: TRBV7-9; D: .; J: TRBJ2-2; size: few; DNA: TGTGCCAGCAGCTTCGAATCGTATTCCGGGGAGCTGTTTTTT; CDR3: CASSFESYSGELFF
V: TRBV5-6; D: TRBD1; J: TRBJ1-2; size: many; DNA: TGTGCCAGCAGCGTGGGACAGGGAGCCTATGGCTACACCTTC; CDR3: CASSVGQGAYGYTF
V: TRBV6-1; D: .; J: TRBJ2-7; size: .; DNA: TGTGCCAGCAGTGAAGCCCGCGGGGCCCAGTACTTC; CDR3: CASSEARGAQYF
V: TRBV21-1; D: .; J: TRBJ2-1; size: many; DNA: TGTGCCAACCCAATCTCCCGTGAGCAGTTCTTC; CDR3: CANPISREQFF
V: TRBV12-3/TRBV12-4; D: .; J: TRBJ2-3; size: .; DNA: TGTGCCAGCAGCCCCCGAGGGAAGCAGTATTTT; CDR3: CASSPRGKQYF
V: TRBV7-3; D: .; J: TRBJ2-1; size: many; DNA: TGTGCCAGCAGCCCCCCCAGCGATGAGCAGTTCTTC; CDR3: CASSPPSDEQFF
V: TRBV5-5; D: TRBD1; J: TRBJ1-1; size: few; DNA: TGTGCCAGCAGCTTGCAGGGGGCGGCTGAAGCTTTCTTT; CDR3: CASSLQGAAEAFF
V: TRBV11-3; D: .; J: TRBJ2-1; size: few; DNA: TGTGCCAGCAGCTCGGGGGGCTACGGCAATGAGCAGTTCTTC; CDR3: CASSSGGYGNEQFF
V: TRBV28; D: .; J: TRBJ2-7; size: .; DNA: TGTGCCAGCAGTGGGGACCCGCGGCAGTACTTC; CDR3: CASSGDPRQYF
V: TRBV29-1; D: .; J: TRBJ1-1; size: few; DNA: TGCAGCGTAAGACCGAAACTGAACACTGAAGCTTTCTTT; CDR3: CSVRPKLNTEAFF
V: TRBV28; D: .; J: TRBJ2-3; size: few; DNA: TGTGCCAGCGCCCTAGACTTCCTGGCCCCAGATACGCAGTATTTT; CDR3: CASALDFLAPDTQYF
V: TRBV18; D: .; J: TRBJ2-7; size: .; DNA: TGTGCCAGCTCACCCGGATACACCTACGAGCAGTACTTC; CDR3: CASSPGYTYEQYF
V: TRBV29-1; D: TRBD2; J: TRBJ2-2; size: many; DNA: TGCAGCGTTGAGATGGCTAGCGGTAACACCGGGGAGCTGTTTTTT; CDR3: CSVEMASGNTGELFF
V: TRBV4-1; D: TRBD1; J: TRBJ1-1; size: .; DNA: TGCGCCAGCAGCCGAGTAGTTCCGGGAAACAGGGGACCGGCGGCTTTCTTT; CDR3: CASSRVVPGNRGPAAFF
V: TRBV7-2; D: TRBD1; J: TRBJ1-3; size: few; DNA: TGTGCCAGCAGAGAGACAGGGGAAGGAAACACCATATATTTT; CDR3: CASRETGEGNTIYF
V: TRBV28; D: .; J: TRBJ2-3; size: many; DNA: TGTGCCAGCTCCCTGGGAGGGGGCAAAGATACGCAGTATTTT; CDR3: CASSLGGGKDTQYF
V: TRBV28; D: TRBD2; J: TRBJ2-3; size: many; DNA: TGTGCCGGAGGGACTAGCGGGAGTAGGGCAGATACGCAGTATTTT; CDR3: CAGGTSGSRADTQYF
V: TRBV4-1; D: .; J: TRBJ2-3; size: few; DNA: TGCGCCAGCAGCCAGGTGGGATTGCGGGGAGATACGCAGTATTTT; CDR3: CASSQVGLRGDTQYF
V: TRBV3-1; D: .; J: TRBJ1-1; size: few; DNA: TGTGCCAGCAGCCATATGGCTGAAGCTTTCTTT; CDR3: CASSHMAEAFF
V: TRBV6-2/TRBV6-3; D: .; J: TRBJ1-1; size: .; DNA: TGTGCCAGCAGTTACCAGGTGGGCACTGAAGCTTTCTTT; CDR3: CASSYQVGTEAFF
V: TRBV28; D: .; J: TRBJ1-4; size: few; DNA: TGTGCCAGCAGAGTACCAAAAGGAAAACTGTTTTTT; CDR3: CASRVPKGKLFF
V: TRBV10-1; D: TRBD2; J: TRBJ2-1; size: many; DNA: TGCGCCAGCAGTCTCCGGACTAGCGACAATGAGCAGTTCTTC; CDR3: CASSLRTSDNEQFF
V: TRBV6-2/TRBV6-3; D: .; J: TRBJ2-7; size: many; DNA: TGTGCCAGCACCCAGAGCCGCTACGAGCAGTACTTC; CDR3: CASTQSRYEQYF
V: TRBV5-1; D: TRBD2; J: TRBJ2-2; size: many; DNA: TGCGCCAGCAGTGGGACTAGCGGGGTCGGGAACACCGGGGAGCTGTTTTTT; CDR3: CASSGTSGVGNTGELFF
V: TRBV6-5; D: .; J: TRBJ2-4; size: few; DNA: TGTGCCAGCAGCCAGTGGGGCGCGATCAAAAACATTCAGTACTTC; CDR3: CASSQWGAIKNIQYF
V: TRBV18; D: TRBD1; J: TRBJ2-2; size: many; DNA: TGTGCCAGCTCATCCTACGACAGGGTCCTGAACACCGGGGAGCTGTTTTTT; CDR3: CASSSYDRVLNTGELFF
V: TRBV20-1; D: .; J: TRBJ2-7; size: .; DNA: TGCAGTGCCAGAGGGCGGGCCGATACCGAGCAGTACTTC; CDR3: CSARGRADTEQYF
V: TRBV28; D: .; J: TRBJ2-1; size: .; DNA: TGTGCCAGCAGTTTCAGGGTATCAAATGAGCAGTTCTTC; CDR3: CASSFRVSNEQFF
V: TRBV28; D: .; J: TRBJ1-1; size: .; DNA: TGTGCCAGCAGTTTATACGGCACTGAAGCTTTCTTT; CDR3: CASSLYGTEAFF
V: TRBV20-1; D: .; J: TRBJ2-3; size: .; DNA: TGCAGTGCTAGAGGCGGGGGCTACGCAGATACGCAGTATTTT; CDR3: CSARGGGYADTQYF
V: TRBV5-1; D: .; J: TRBJ1-2; size: .; DNA: TGCGCCAGCAGCGCCAGAACCGGGGGAATCTATGGCTACACCTTC; CDR3: CASSARTGGIYGYTF
V: TRBV11-2; D: .; J: TRBJ2-1; size: few; DNA: TGTGCCAGCAGCTTAGCGTGGGAGCAGTTCTTC; CDR3: CASSLAWEQFF
V: TRBV20-1; D: TRBD2; J: TRBJ2-7; size: many; DNA: TGCAGTGCGACTAGCGGGGCCTACGAGCAGTACTTC; CDR3: CSATSGAYEQYF
V: TRBV28; D: .; J: TRBJ2-7; size: few; DNA: TGTGCCAGCAGTCCCTGGACAGCCCCCTACGAGCAGTACTTC; CDR3: CASSPWTAPYEQYF
V: TRBV15; D: .; J: TRBJ1-2; size: many; DNA: TGTGCCACCAGCAGAGATGCGGGGTTTGGCTACACCTTC; CDR3: CATSRDAGFGYTF
V: TRBV12-3/TRBV12-4; D: TRBD1; J: TRBJ2-5; size: few; DNA: TGTGCCAGCAGTGACAGGGCTTGGCAGACCCAGTACTTC; CDR3: CASSDRAWQTQYF
V: TRBV20-1; D: TRBD2; J: TRBJ2-5; size: few; DNA: TGCAGTGCTAGAGATTTGTCTAGCGGGGAGACCCAGTACTTC; CDR3: CSARDLSSGETQYF
V: TRBV5-1; D: TRBD1; J: TRBJ2-1; size: .; DNA: TGCGCCAGCAGCTTAGGAGACAGGGGTAACAATGAGCAGTTCTTC; CDR3: CASSLGDRGNNEQFF
V: TRBV11-2; D: TRBD2; J: TRBJ2-1; size: many; DNA: TGTGCCAGCAGCTTAGAGGCTAGCGGGAGGAATGAGCAGTTCTTC; CDR3: CASSLEASGRNEQFF
V: TRBV29-1; D: TRBD2; J: TRBJ2-1; size: .; DNA: TGCAGCGTTGAGGTATCGGGAGGATACAATGAGCAGTTCTTC; CDR3: CSVEVSGGYNEQFF
V: TRBV6-1; D: .; J: TRBJ2-3; size: .; DNA: TGTGCCAGCTTGGACTGGGGGGACACAGATACGCAGTATTTT; CDR3: CASLDWGDTDTQYF
V: TRBV20-1; D: TRBD2; J: TRBJ2-3; size: few; DNA: TGCAGTGCAGGACTATCGGGCCGTTGGGAGGGTACGCAGTATTTT; CDR3: CSAGLSGRWEGTQYF
V: TRBV2; D: .; J: TRBJ2-1; size: .; DNA: TGTGCCAGCAATCCGCTACCCAATGAGCAGTTCTTC; CDR3: CASNPLPNEQFF
V: TRBV7-3; D: TRBD2; J: TRBJ2-1; size: many; DNA: TGTGCCAGCAGCTTTTCCGGGACTAGCAACAATGAGCAGTTCTTC; CDR3: CASSFSGTSNNEQFF
V: TRBV6-2/TRBV6-3; D: .; J: TRBJ2-7; size: .; DNA: TGTGCCAGCAGTTTGTCAGGGGAAGCGACCTACGAGCAGTACTTC; CDR3: CASSLSGEATYEQYF
V: TRBV6-1; D: .; J: TRBJ2-7; size: many; DNA: TGTGCCGCAACCCCCTTTGGTCGTATTGAGGGGGAGCAGTACTTC; CDR3: CAATPFGRIEGEQYF